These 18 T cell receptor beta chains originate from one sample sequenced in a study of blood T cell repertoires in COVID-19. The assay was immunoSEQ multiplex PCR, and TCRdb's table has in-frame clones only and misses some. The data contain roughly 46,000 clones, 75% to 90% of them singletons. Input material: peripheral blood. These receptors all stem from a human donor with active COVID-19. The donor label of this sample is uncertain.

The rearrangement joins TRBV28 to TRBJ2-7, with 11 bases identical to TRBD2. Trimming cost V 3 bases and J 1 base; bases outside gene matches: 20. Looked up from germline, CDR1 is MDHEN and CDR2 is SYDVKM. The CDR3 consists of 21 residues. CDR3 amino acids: CASSFGAGKLWLAGGSYEQYF. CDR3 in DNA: TGTGCCAGCAGTTTTGGGGCAGGCAAACTTTGGCTAGCGGGAGGTTCCTACGAGCAGTACTTC.

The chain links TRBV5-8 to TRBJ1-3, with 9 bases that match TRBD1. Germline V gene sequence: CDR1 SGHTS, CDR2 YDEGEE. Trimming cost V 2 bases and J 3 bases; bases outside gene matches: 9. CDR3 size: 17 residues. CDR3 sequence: CASSFLAGTGIGNTIYF. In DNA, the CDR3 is TGTGCCAGCAGCTTCTTGGCCGGGACAGGGATTGGAAACACCATATATTTT. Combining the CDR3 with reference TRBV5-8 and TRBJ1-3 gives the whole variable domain EAGVTQSPTHLIKTRGQQATLRCSPISGHTSVYWYQQALGLGLQFLLWYDEGEERNRGNFPPRFSGRQFPNYSSELNVNALELEDSALYLCASSFLAGTGIGNTIYFGEGSWLTVV.

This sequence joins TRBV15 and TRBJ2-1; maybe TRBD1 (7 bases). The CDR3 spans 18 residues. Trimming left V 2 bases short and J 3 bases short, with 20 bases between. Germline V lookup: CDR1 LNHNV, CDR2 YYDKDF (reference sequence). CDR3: CATSRPRRGTADYNEQFF. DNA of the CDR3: TGTGCCACCAGCAGACCCCGCCGCGGGACAGCAGACTACAATGAGCAGTTCTTC.

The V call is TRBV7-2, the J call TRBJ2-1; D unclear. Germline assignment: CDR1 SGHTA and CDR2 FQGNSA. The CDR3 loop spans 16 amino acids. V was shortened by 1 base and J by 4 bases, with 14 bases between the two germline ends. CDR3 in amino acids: CASSLGGGVTYNEQFF. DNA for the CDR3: TGTGCCAGCAGCTTAGGTGGCGGAGTAACATACAATGAGCAGTTCTTC. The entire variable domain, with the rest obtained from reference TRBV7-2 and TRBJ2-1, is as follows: GAGVSQSPSNKVTEKGKDVELRCDPISGHTALYWYRQSLGQGLEFLIYFQGNSAPDKSGLPSDRFSAERTGGSVSTLTIQRTQQEDSAVYLCASSLGGGVTYNEQFFGPGTRLTVL.

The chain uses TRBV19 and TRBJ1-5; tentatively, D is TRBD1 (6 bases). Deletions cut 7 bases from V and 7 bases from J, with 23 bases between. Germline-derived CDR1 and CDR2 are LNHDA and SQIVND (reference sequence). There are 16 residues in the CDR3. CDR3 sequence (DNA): TGTGCCAGTACTCCTACCATTAACAGGGCCTCCCAGCCCCAGCATTTT. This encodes CASTPTINRASQPQHF.

In DNA form, the CDR3 reads TGTGCCACCAGCAGAGATCAACAGCAGGGCGAGCAGTACTTC. It codes for CATSRDQQQGEQYF. The V and J genes are TRBV15 and TRBJ2-7; perhaps TRBD1 as D (5 bases). The length of the CDR3 is 14 residues. From germline, CDR1 is LNHNV and CDR2 YYDKDF (reference sequence). V shed 0 bases and J shed 6 bases, with 12 bases lying between them.

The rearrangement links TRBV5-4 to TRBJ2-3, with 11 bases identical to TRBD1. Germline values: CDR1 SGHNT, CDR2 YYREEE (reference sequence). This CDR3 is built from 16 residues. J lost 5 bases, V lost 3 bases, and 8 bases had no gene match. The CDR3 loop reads CASSYRTGGAGDTQYF. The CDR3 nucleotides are TGTGCCAGCAGCTACCGGACAGGGGGCGCGGGAGATACGCAGTATTTT.

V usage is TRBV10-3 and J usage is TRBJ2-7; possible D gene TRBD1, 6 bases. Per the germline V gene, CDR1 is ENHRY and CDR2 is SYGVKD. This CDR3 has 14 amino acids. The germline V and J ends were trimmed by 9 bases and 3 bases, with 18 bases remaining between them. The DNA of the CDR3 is TGTGCCATACAGGGACAAGGGGCCGACTACGAGCAGTACTTC. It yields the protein CAIQGQGADYEQYF.

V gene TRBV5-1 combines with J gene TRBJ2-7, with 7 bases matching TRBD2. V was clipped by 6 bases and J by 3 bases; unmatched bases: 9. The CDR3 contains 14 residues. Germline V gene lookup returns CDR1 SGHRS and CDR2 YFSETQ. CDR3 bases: TGCGCCAGCACCCTAGCGGCGGGGTTCTACGAGCAGTACTTC. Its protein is CASTLAAGFYEQYF.

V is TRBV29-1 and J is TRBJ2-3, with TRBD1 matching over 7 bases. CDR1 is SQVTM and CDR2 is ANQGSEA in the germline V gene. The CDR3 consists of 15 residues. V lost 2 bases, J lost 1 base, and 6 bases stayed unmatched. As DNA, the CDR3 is TGCAGCGTTGAAATAACAGGGGTAGGCACAGATACGCAGTATTTT. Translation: CSVEITGVGTDTQYF.

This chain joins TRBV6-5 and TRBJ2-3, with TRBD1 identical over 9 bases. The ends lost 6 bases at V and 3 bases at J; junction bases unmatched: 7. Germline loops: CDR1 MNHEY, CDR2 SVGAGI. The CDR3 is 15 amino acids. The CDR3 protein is CASRRTGGVTDTQYF. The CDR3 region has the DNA TGTGCCAGCAGGCGCACAGGGGGCGTTACAGATACGCAGTATTTT.

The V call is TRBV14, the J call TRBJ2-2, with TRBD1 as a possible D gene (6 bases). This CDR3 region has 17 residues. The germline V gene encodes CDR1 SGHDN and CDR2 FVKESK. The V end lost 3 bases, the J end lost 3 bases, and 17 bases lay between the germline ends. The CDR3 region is CASSHTTGLWDTGELFF. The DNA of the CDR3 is TGTGCCAGCAGCCACACGACAGGATTGTGGGACACCGGGGAGCTGTTTTTT.

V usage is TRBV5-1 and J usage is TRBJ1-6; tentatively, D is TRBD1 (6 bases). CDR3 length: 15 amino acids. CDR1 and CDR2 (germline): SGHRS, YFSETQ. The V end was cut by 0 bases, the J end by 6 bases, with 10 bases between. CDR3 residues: CASSLAGRGNSPLHF. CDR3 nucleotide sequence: TGCGCCAGCAGCTTGGCCGGCAGGGGTAATTCACCCCTCCACTTT.

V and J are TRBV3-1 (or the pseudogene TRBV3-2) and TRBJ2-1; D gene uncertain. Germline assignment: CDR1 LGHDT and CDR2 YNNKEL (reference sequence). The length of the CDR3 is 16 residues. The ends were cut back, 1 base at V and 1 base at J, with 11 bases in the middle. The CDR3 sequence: CASSQGLVMSYNEQFF. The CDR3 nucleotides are TGTGCCAGCAGCCAAGGCCTAGTAATGTCCTACAATGAGCAGTTCTTC.

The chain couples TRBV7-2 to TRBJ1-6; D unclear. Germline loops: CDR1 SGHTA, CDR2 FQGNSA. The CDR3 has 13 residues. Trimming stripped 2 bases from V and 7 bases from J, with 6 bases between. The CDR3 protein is CASSLTENSPLHF. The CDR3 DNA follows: TGTGCCAGCAGCTTAACGGAGAATTCACCCCTCCACTTT.

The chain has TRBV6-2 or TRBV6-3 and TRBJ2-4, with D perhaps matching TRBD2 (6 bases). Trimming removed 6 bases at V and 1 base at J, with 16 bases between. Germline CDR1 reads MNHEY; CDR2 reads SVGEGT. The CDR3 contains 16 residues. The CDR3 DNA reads TGTGCCAGCAGCCCCGGAGGGAATTGGGCCAAAAACATTCAGTACTTC. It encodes CASSPGGNWAKNIQYF.

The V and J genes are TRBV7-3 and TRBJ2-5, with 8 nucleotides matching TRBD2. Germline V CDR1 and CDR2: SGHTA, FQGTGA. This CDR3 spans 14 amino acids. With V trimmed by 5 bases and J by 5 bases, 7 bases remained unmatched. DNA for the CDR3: TGTGCCAGCAGCCCCGTAGCGGGAAGGGAGACCCAGTACTTC. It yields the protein CASSPVAGRETQYF.

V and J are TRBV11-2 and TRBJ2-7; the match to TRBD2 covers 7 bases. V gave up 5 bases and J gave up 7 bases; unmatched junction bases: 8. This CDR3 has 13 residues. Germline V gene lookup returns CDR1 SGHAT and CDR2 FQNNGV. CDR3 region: CASSLSGLYEQYF. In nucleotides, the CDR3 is TGTGCCAGCAGCCTTAGCGGGTTATATGAGCAGTACTTC.